What follows are 9 T cell receptor beta chains derived from one specimen sequenced in a study of CD8+CD57+ T cells in acquired aplastic anemia. CDR3 and TCR beta VDJ profiling relied on genomic DNA as the template. MiXCR was run by TCRdb on the reads, yielding one entry per CDR3 protein. The table records about 42,000 distinct CDR3 sequences, approximately 67% of them present only once. Sequenced material: sorted CD4+, CD8+, or CD8+CD57+ T cells (not recorded which) from PBMCs. These receptors all stem from a human donor in good health, serving as a control.

This chain links TRBV2 with TRBJ2-7, with 8 positions matching TRBD2. The CDR3 has 14 amino acids. V trimming: 6 bases; J trimming: 4 bases; junction bases outside the gene matches: 8. Germline V lookup: CDR1 SNHLY, CDR2 FYNNEI. The CDR3 sequence: CASSYPGLGYEQYF. The CDR3 nucleotides read TGTGCCAGCAGCTATCCGGGACTAGGGTACGAGCAGTACTTC.

This sequence joins TRBV15 and TRBJ1-2; 9 bases map to TRBD1. Germline V CDR1 and CDR2: LNHNV, YYDKDF (reference sequence). V lost 4 bases, J lost 3 bases, and 3 bases stayed unmatched. This CDR3 region has 14 residues. CDR3 nucleotides: TGTGCCACCAGCAACAGGGGGCTGGACTATGGCTACACCTTC. Residues: CATSNRGLDYGYTF.

Here the CDR3 reads CAIARDSQETQYF. DNA of the CDR3: TGTGCCATCGCCCGGGACTCACAAGAGACCCAGTACTTC. V usage is TRBV10-3 and J usage is TRBJ2-5; possibly TRBD2 for D (6 bases). Germline V gives CDR1 ENHRY, CDR2 SYGVKD. Trimming took 8 bases from V and 2 from J, leaving 12 bases between them. The CDR3 has 13 amino acids.

In this sample, this clonotype turned up many times. The V and J genes are TRBV7-8 and TRBJ1-2; no clear D gene. From germline, CDR1 is SGHVS and CDR2 FQNEAQ. This CDR3 has 14 residues. V was pared by 5 bases and J by 8 bases, with 18 bases between. The CDR3 DNA sequence: TGTGCCAGCAGCCTTGGAAGGCTACAGCGAGGCTACACCTTC. Encoded protein: CASSLGRLQRGYTF. Drawing the rest from reference TRBV7-8 and TRBJ1-2, the complete variable domain is GAGVSQSPRYKVAKRGQDVALRCDPISGHVSLFWYQQALGQGPEFLTYFQNEAQLDKSGLPSDRFFAERPEGSVSTLKIQRTQQEDSAVYLCASSLGRLQRGYTFGSGTRLTVV.

J is TRBJ1-1 and V is TRBV7-2, with 11 bases lining up with TRBD1. Germline assignment: CDR1 SGHTA and CDR2 FQGNSA. The CDR3 totals 13 residues. With V trimmed by 2 bases and J by 9 bases, 2 bases remained unmatched. CDR3 amino acids: CASSLQDRGQAFF. CDR3 sequence (DNA): TGTGCCAGCAGCTTACAGGACAGGGGGCAAGCTTTCTTT.

This clonotype was detected a few times. The chain links TRBV24-1 to TRBJ2-3, with D hard to call. The CDR3 covers 14 residues. With 2 bases removed from V and 2 bases from J, the gap between germline ends came to 7 bases. Germline-derived CDR1 and CDR2 are KGHDR and SFDVKD. The CDR3 reads CATSDWASTDTQYF. For the CDR3, the DNA is TGTGCCACCAGTGATTGGGCCTCCACAGATACGCAGTATTTT.

This sequence joins TRBV7-3 and TRBJ2-7; 8 nucleotides agree with TRBD2. The CDR3 totals 13 residues. Germline CDR1 is SGHTA and CDR2 is FQGTGA. The V segment lost 6 bases and the J segment 2 bases; nucleotides outside the gene matches: 3. CDR3 region: CASSWTSPYEQYV. CDR3 nucleotide sequence: TGTGCCAGCAGTTGGACTAGCCCCTACGAGCAGTACGTC.

This clonotype has at least ten counts. This chain uses TRBV27 with TRBJ2-2; no clear D gene. The germline gives CDR1 MNHEY, CDR2 SMNVEV (reference sequence). V was pared by 5 bases and J by 1 base, with 8 bases between. The CDR3 runs 14 residues. The CDR3: CASSRVWNTGELFF. For the CDR3, the DNA is TGTGCCAGCAGTCGGGTGTGGAACACCGGGGAGCTGTTTTTT.

This clonotype showed up many times. The V gene is TRBV4-1, the J gene TRBJ2-5; D could derive from TRBD1 or TRBD2 (5 bases each). V dropped 1 base and J dropped 5 bases, with 11 bases sitting between them. The CDR3 totals 14 residues. In germline, CDR1 is MGHRA, CDR2 YSYEKL. The CDR3 nucleotides are TGCGCCAGCAGCCAAGTTCCGGGACGGGAGACCCAGTACTTC. Amino acids: CASSQVPGRETQYF.